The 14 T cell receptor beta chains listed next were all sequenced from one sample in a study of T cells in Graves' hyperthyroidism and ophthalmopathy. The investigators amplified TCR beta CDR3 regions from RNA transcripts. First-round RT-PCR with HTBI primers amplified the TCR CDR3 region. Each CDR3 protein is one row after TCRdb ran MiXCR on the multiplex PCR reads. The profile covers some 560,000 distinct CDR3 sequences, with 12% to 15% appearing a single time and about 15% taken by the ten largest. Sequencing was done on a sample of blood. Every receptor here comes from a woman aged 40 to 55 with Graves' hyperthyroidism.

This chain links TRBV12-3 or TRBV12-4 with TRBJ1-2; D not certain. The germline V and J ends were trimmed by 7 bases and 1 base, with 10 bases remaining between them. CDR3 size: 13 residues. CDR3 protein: CASTLNINYGYTF. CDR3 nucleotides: TGTGCCAGCACCCTGAATATTAACTATGGCTACACCTTC.

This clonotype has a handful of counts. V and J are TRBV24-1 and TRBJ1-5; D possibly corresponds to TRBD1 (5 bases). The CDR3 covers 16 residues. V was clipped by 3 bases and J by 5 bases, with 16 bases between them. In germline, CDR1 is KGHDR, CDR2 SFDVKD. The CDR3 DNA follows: TGTGCCACCAGTGATATCGGGACCGCCTGGGATCAGCCCCAGCATTTT. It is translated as CATSDIGTAWDQPQHF.

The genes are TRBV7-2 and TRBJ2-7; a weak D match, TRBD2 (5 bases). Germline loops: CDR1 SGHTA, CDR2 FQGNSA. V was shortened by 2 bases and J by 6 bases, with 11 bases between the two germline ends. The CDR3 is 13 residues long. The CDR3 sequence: CASSLLASREQYF. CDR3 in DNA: TGTGCCAGCAGCTTACTAGCCTCCCGCGAGCAGTACTTC.

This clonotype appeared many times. In nucleotides, the CDR3 is TGTGCCAGCAGTTACCTTACAGGCTCCATTAACTATGGCTACACCTTC. Its protein product is CASSYLTGSINYGYTF. V and J are TRBV12-3 or TRBV12-4 and TRBJ1-2; maybe TRBD1 (5 bases). Trimming removed 4 bases from V and 1 base from J, with 16 bases in between. The CDR3 is 16 amino acids.

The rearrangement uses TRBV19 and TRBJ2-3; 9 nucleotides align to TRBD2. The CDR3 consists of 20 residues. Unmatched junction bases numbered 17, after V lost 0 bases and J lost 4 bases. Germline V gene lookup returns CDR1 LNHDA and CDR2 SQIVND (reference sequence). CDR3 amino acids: CASSIDRLREGPRSPDTQYF. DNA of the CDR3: TGTGCCAGTAGTATAGACCGTCTGCGGGAGGGCCCTAGAAGCCCAGATACGCAGTATTTT.

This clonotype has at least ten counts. In nucleotides, the CDR3 is TGCAGTGCTAGGGGGGTATCCACTCCCTACGAGCAGTACTTC. Protein: CSARGVSTPYEQYF. The chain joins TRBV20-1 to TRBJ2-7; D possibly matches TRBD1 or TRBD2 (5 bases each). The CDR3 consists of 14 residues. Trimming shortened V by 3 bases and J by 2 bases, and 14 bases separated the two germline ends. Germline CDR1 DFQATT, CDR2 SNEGSKA (reference sequence).

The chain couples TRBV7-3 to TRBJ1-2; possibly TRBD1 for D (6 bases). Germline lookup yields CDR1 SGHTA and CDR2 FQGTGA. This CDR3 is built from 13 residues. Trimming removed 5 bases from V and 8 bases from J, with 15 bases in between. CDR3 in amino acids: CASSNTGGQGYTF. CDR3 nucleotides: TGTGCCAGCAGCAATACCGGGGGGCAAGGCTACACCTTC.

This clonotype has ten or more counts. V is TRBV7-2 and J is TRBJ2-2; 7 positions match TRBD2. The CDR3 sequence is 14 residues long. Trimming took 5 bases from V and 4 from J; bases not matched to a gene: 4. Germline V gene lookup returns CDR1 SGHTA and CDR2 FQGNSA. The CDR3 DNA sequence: TGTGCCAGCAGCCGGACTAGGGGCACCGGGGAGCTGTTTTTT. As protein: CASSRTRGTGELFF.

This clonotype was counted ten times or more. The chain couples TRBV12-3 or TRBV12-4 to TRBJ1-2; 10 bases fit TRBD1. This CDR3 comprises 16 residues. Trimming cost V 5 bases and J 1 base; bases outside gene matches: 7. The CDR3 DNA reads TGTGCCAGCAGTGATTCCGGGACAGGGGTTAACTATGGCTACACCTTC. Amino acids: CASSDSGTGVNYGYTF.

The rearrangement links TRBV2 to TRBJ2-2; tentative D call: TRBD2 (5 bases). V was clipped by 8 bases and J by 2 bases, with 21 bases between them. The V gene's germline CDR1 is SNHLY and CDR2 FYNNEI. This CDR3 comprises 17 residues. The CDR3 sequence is CASQSPGTYKNTGELFF. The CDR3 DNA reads TGTGCCAGCCAAAGTCCGGGAACATATAAAAACACCGGGGAGCTGTTTTTT.

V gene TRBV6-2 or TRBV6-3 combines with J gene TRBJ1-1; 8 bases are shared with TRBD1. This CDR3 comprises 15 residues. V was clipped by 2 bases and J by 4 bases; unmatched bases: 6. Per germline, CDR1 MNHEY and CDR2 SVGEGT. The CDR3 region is CASSYQQGVVTEAFF. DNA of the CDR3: TGTGCCAGCAGTTACCAACAGGGGGTCGTCACTGAAGCTTTCTTT.

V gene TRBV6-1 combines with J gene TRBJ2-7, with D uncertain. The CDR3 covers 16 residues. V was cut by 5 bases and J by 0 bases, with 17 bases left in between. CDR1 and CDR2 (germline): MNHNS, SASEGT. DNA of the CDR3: TGTGCCAGCAGTACCACCCTTCTTGTGAGCTCCTACGAGCAGTACTTC. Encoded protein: CASSTTLLVSSYEQYF.

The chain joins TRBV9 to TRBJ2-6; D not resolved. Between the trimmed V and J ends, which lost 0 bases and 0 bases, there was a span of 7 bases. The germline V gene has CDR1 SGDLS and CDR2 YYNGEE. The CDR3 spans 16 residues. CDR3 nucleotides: TGTGCCAGCAGCGTAGCCGGGTACTCTGGGGCCAACGTCCTGACTTTC. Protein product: CASSVAGYSGANVLTF.

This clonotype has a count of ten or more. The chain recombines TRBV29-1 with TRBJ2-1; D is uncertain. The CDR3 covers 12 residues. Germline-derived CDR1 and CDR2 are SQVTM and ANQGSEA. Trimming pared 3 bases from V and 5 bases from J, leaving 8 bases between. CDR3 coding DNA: TGCAGCGTTGATATTGTCAACAATGAGCAGTTCTTC. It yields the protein CSVDIVNNEQFF.